These 11 T cell receptor beta chains share one sample of origin, sequenced in a study of vaccination effects on CD4 cells after COVID-19. TCRdb keeps only in-frame clones here, not all; method: immunoSEQ multiplex PCR. The sample shows 40,000 to 45,000 clones, roughly 82% of them seen only once. Which antigens these TCRs recognize remains unknown. Within the ViraFEST assay, antigen-specific CD4+ T cells underwent expansion with viral peptide pools prior to sequencing. CD4+ T cells were isolated after approximately 10 days of culture. Prior SARS-CoV-2 infection was absent in the vaccine recipients, as shown by negative nucleocapsid antibodies. The specimen was CD4+ T cells from PBMCs cultured with HCoV-NL63 spike peptides, collected before COVID-19 vaccination. These receptors were obtained from a human donor who received a COVID-19 vaccine.

A single count supports this clone. Written as DNA, the CDR3 is TGTGCCACCAGCAGAGGGCCGGGACAGGGGTCCGGGGAGCTGTTTTTT. Amino acids: CATSRGPGQGSGELFF. The chain recombines TRBV15 with TRBJ2-2, with 10 nucleotides matching TRBD1. This CDR3 region has 16 residues. Trimming at V came to 1 base and at J to 6 bases, leaving 5 bases not matched to a gene. The germline V gene encodes CDR1 LNHNV and CDR2 YYDKDF (reference sequence).

V usage is TRBV28 and J usage is TRBJ2-7; no reliable D call. Germline CDR1 is MDHEN and CDR2 is SYDVKM. Deletions cut 6 bases from V and 3 bases from J, with 9 bases between. CDR3 size: 12 residues. CDR3 protein: CASSLTGYEQYV. The CDR3 DNA follows: TGTGCCAGCAGCCTCACGGGCTACGAGCAGTACGTC.

The rearrangement links TRBV29-1 to TRBJ2-3, with a tentative D call TRBD2 (6 bases). The germline V gene encodes CDR1 SQVTM and CDR2 ANQGSEA. The V end lost 3 bases, the J end lost 4 bases, and 8 bases lay between the germline ends. The CDR3 spans 12 residues. The CDR3 loop reads CSVDGGSDTQYF. The CDR3 nucleotides are TGCAGCGTTGATGGGGGGTCAGATACGCAGTATTTT.

This clone was seen only a few times. The chain has TRBV7-3 and TRBJ2-7; 8 positions agree with TRBD1. Germline trimming cut 5 bases from V and 3 bases from J; bases unmatched to any gene: 9. This CDR3 has 15 amino acids. Germline V CDR1 and CDR2: SGHTA, FQGTGA. DNA for the CDR3: TGTGCCAGCAGCCCGAGACAGGGGAGGTTCTACGAGCAGTACGTC. Its translation is CASSPRQGRFYEQYV.

This sequence joins TRBV7-8 and TRBJ2-1; D may be TRBD1 (6 bases). The V end lost 5 bases, the J end lost 8 bases, and 10 bases lay between the germline ends. The CDR3 is 12 residues long. The germline gives CDR1 SGHVS, CDR2 FQNEAQ. Here the CDR3 reads CASSQDRYEQFF. In nucleotides, the CDR3 is TGTGCCAGCAGCCAAGACAGGTATGAGCAGTTCTTC.

In its sample, this clone was seen once. This CDR3 is CASSSLDASLYSNQPQHF. CDR3 sequence (DNA): TGTGCCAGCAGCTCCCTAGATGCATCCCTTTATAGCAATCAGCCCCAGCATTTT. V usage is TRBV28 and J usage is TRBJ1-5; D not certain. The CDR3 is 18 residues long. Germline V gene sequence: CDR1 MDHEN, CDR2 SYDVKM. Between the trimmed V and J ends, which lost 6 bases and 0 bases, there was a span of 21 bases. Full variable domain (outside the CDR3, taken from reference TRBV28 and TRBJ1-5): DVKVTQSSRYLVKRTGEKVFLECVQDMDHENMFWYRQDPGLGLRLIYFSYDVKMKEKGDIPEGYSVSREKKERFSLILESASTNQTSMYLCASSSLDASLYSNQPQHFGDGTRLSIL.

This clone was seen only a few times. The chain has TRBV6-6 and TRBJ1-5; a weak D match, TRBD1 (5 bases). Trimming cost V 4 bases and J 5 bases, with 15 bases left between them. In germline, CDR1 is MNHNY, CDR2 SVGAGI (reference sequence). This CDR3 has 15 residues. The CDR3 is CASSWGGAGDQPQHF. The CDR3 nucleotides read TGTGCCAGCAGTTGGGGTGGGGCAGGCGATCAGCCCCAGCATTTT.

J is TRBJ1-2 and V is TRBV24-1; 9 bases line up with TRBD1. V shed 4 bases and J 7 bases; nucleotides not matched to a gene: 6. The CDR3 is 14 residues long. CDR1 is KGHDR, CDR2 SFDVKD, per germline. The CDR3 DNA reads TGTGCCACCAGTGACCCGACAGGGGGTGGTGGCTACACCTTC. Translated, it gives CATSDPTGGGGYTF.

This clone was detected only a few times. V is TRBV25-1 and J is TRBJ1-2; 8 bases map to TRBD1. The germline V gene encodes CDR1 MGHDK and CDR2 SYGVNS. This CDR3 comprises 15 residues. Trimming cost V 1 base and J 6 bases; bases outside gene matches: 7. DNA of the CDR3: TGTGCCAGCAGTGAATCTGACAGGGGTACCCATGGCTACACCTTC. Encoded protein: CASSESDRGTHGYTF.

The CDR3 DNA reads as TGTGCCAGCAGCTTAACGCCGGGTTTGAGCACAGATACGCAGTATTTT. Translated: CASSLTPGLSTDTQYF. The J gene is TRBJ2-3, the V gene TRBV7-3; D is ambiguous. CDR3 length: 16 amino acids. V was pared by 0 bases and J by 0 bases, with 10 bases between. CDR1 SGHTA and CDR2 FQGTGA come from the germline V gene.

This sequence joins TRBV5-8 and TRBJ2-5; no clear D. Trimming removed 4 bases from V and 4 bases from J, with 11 bases in between. Looked up from germline, CDR1 is SGHTS and CDR2 is YDEGEE. CDR3 length equals 13 residues. CDR3 region: CASSLTRRETQYF. The CDR3 bases are TGTGCCAGCAGCCTAACAAGGCGAGAGACCCAGTACTTC. Full variable domain (rest looked up from reference TRBV5-8 and TRBJ2-5): EAGVTQSPTHLIKTRGQQATLRCSPISGHTSVYWYQQALGLGLQFLLWYDEGEERNRGNFPPRFSGRQFPNYSSELNVNALELEDSALYLCASSLTRRETQYFGPGTRLLVL.